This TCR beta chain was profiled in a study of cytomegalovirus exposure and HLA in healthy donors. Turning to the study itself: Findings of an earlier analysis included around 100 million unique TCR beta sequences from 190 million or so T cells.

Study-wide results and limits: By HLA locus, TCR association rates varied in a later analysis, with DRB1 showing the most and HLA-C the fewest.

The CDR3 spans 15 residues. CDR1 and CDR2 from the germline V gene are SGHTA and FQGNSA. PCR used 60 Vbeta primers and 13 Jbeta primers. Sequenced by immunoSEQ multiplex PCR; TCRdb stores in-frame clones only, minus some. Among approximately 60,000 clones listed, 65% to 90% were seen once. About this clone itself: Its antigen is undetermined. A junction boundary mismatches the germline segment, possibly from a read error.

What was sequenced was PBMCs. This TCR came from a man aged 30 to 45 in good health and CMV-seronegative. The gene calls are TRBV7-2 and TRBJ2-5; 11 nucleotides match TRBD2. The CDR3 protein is CASSLAGGSQETQYF. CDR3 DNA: TGTGCCAGCAGCCTAGCGGGGGGTTCTCAAGAGACCCAGTACTTC. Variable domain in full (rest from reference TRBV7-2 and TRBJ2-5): GAGVSQSPSNKVTEKGKDVELRCDPISGHTALYWYRQSLGQGLEFLIYFQGNSAPDKSGLPSDRFSAERTGGSVSTLTIQRTQQEDSAVYLCASSLAGGSQETQYFGPGTRLLVL.